The present T cell receptor (beta chain) was sequenced within a study of neoadjuvant anti-PD-1 for oral cavity cancer. Six replicates per PBMC sample, mostly from roughly 470 ng of genomic DNA. This table comes from immunoSEQ multiplex PCR, and its TCRdb copy is limited to in-frame clones, with some not included. The sample lists under 85,000 clones, approximately 84% occurring once. In germline, CDR1 is GTSNPN, CDR2 SVGIG (reference sequence). V lost 2 bases, J lost 5 bases, and 6 bases lay in between. CDR3 length: 11 amino acids. This receptor was taken from a person aged 35-79 years with oral cavity squamous cell carcinoma. This specimen consisted of PBMCs, obtained before nivolumab (anti-PD-1) treatment. This sequence joins TRBV30 and TRBJ1-1, with no clear D. The CDR3 sequence is CAWSRSTEAFF. The CDR3 bases are TGTGCCTGGAGTAGATCGACTGAAGCTTTCTTT.